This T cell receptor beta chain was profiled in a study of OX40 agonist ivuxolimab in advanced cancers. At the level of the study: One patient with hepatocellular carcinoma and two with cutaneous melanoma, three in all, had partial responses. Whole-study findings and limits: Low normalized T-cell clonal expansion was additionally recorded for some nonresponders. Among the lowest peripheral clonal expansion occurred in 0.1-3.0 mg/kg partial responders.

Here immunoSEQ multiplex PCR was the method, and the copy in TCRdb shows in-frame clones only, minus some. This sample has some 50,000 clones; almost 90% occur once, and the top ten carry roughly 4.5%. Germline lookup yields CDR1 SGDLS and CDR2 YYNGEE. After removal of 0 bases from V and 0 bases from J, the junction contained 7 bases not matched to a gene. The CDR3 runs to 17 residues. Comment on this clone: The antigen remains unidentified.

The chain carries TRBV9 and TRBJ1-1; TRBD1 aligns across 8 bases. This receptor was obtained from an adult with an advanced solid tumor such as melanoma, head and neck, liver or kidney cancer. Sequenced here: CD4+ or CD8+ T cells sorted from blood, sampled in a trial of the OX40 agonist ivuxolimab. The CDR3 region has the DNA TGTGCCAGCAGCGTAGCCGGGACAGGCTACATGAACACTGAAGCTTTCTTT. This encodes CASSVAGTGYMNTEAFF.